These 21 T cell receptor beta chains came from one sample sequenced in a study of cytomegalovirus exposure and HLA in healthy donors. 13 Jbeta primers and 60 Vbeta primers were used for the PCR. TCRdb's table, derived via immunoSEQ multiplex PCR, lists solely in-frame clones and lacks some. Of over 150,000 clones listed, 81% are singletons. The sequencing input was PBMCs. The receptors were gathered from a woman aged 25 to 39 in good health and CMV-seronegative.

V and J are TRBV18 and TRBJ2-1, with 9 bases aligning to TRBD2. This CDR3 spans 15 amino acids. V shed 5 bases, J shed 6 bases, and the junction held 8 bases outside the gene matches. Looked up from germline, CDR1 is KGHSH and CDR2 is LQKENI. The CDR3 spells CASSTIAGVFNEQFF. In DNA form, the CDR3 reads TGTGCCAGCTCAACCATAGCGGGAGTATTCAATGAGCAGTTCTTC.

The chain is built from TRBV7-2 and TRBJ2-7, with D perhaps TRBD2 (6 bases). Germline CDR1 reads SGHTA; CDR2 reads FQGNSA. The CDR3 sequence is 14 residues long. Trimming removed 1 base from V and 7 bases from J, with 14 bases in between. The CDR3 bases are TGTGCCAGCAGCTTAGTGGCGGGATCGGGGGAGCAGTACTTC. Residues: CASSLVAGSGEQYF.

The chain employs TRBV28 and TRBJ1-2, with 8 bases fitting TRBD1. V was pared by 6 bases and J by 8 bases, with 17 bases of the junction left unmatched. Per the germline V gene, CDR1 is MDHEN and CDR2 is SYDVKM. The CDR3 is 16 amino acids. This CDR3 is CASSRSGQGPQGGYTF. CDR3 nucleotide sequence: TGTGCCAGCAGCCGTAGTGGACAGGGACCCCAGGGAGGCTACACCTTC.

The chain has TRBV6-5 and TRBJ2-5; TRBD1 matches at 11 bases. The germline V gene encodes CDR1 MNHEY and CDR2 SVGAGI. The CDR3 covers 15 residues. The junction had 9 bases not matched to a gene; V was cut back by 7 bases and J by 5 bases. The CDR3 loop reads CASTPGQGGLETQYF. The CDR3 coding sequence is TGTGCCAGCACTCCGGGACAGGGGGGTTTGGAGACCCAGTACTTC.

In regard to this clone: The sample has other DNA sequences that encode this CDR3 too. The rearrangement links TRBV2 to TRBJ1-5; 8 nucleotides match TRBD1. Germline CDR1 is SNHLY and CDR2 is FYNNEI. The CDR3 totals 15 residues. V lost 6 bases to trimming and J lost 0 bases; unmatched junction nucleotides: 4. This CDR3 reads CASRGTGDSNQPQHF. The CDR3 nucleotides read TGTGCCAGCAGGGGGACAGGCGATAGCAATCAGCCCCAGCATTTT.

The chain is built from TRBV14 and TRBJ1-1; D unresolved. Trimming left V 1 base short and J 0 bases short, with 6 bases between. Germline V gene lookup returns CDR1 SGHDN and CDR2 FVKESK. The CDR3 is 14 amino acids. The CDR3 is CASSQAGLNTEAFF. The CDR3, as DNA: TGTGCCAGCAGCCAAGCGGGGTTGAACACTGAAGCTTTCTTT.

The chain carries TRBV6-5 and TRBJ2-2; D is uncertain. CDR3 length: 14 amino acids. Germline CDR1 is MNHEY and CDR2 is SVGAGI. With 1 base removed from V and 3 bases from J, the gap between germline ends came to 6 bases. In DNA, the CDR3 is TGTGCCAGCAGTTACTTTGGCTACACCGGGGAGCTGTTTTTT. Encoded protein: CASSYFGYTGELFF.

The chain carries TRBV5-6 and TRBJ2-3; maybe TRBD1 (5 bases). This CDR3 is built from 16 residues. V was clipped by 5 bases and J by 0 bases, with 16 bases between them. The germline V gene has CDR1 SGHDT and CDR2 YYEEEE. The chain's CDR3 is CASRPGPAGSTDTQYF. The CDR3 DNA is TGTGCCAGCAGACCCGGTCCGGCAGGGAGCACAGATACGCAGTATTTT.

As DNA, the CDR3 is TGTGCCAGCAGGGAACGAGGGGGCGCGGGGTTCACTGAAGCTTTCTTT. This encodes CASRERGGAGFTEAFF. The chain uses TRBV7-2 and TRBJ1-1; 7 bases map to TRBD1. Looked up from germline, CDR1 is SGHTA and CDR2 is FQGNSA. V lost 6 bases, J lost 4 bases, and 14 bases stayed unmatched. The CDR3 length is 16 residues.

The chain's CDR3 is CASSRRGALTGELFF. Written as DNA, the CDR3 is TGTGCCAGCAGCCGCAGGGGGGCGCTTACCGGGGAGCTGTTTTTT. The chain uses TRBV11-2 and TRBJ2-2; D is possibly TRBD1 (7 bases). With 5 bases removed from V and 5 bases from J, the gap between germline ends came to 15 bases. From germline, CDR1 is SGHAT and CDR2 FQNNGV. This CDR3 is built from 15 residues. Combining the CDR3 with reference TRBV11-2 and TRBJ2-2 gives the whole variable domain EAGVAQSPRYKIIEKRQSVAFWCNPISGHATLYWYQQILGQGPKLLIQFQNNGVVDDSQLPKDRFSAERLKGVDSTLKIQPAKLEDSAVYLCASSRRGALTGELFFGEGSRLTVL.

The chain uses TRBV28 and TRBJ2-7, with 10 bases matching TRBD1. V lost 6 bases to trimming and J lost 7 bases; unmatched junction nucleotides: 12. CDR1 is MDHEN and CDR2 is SYDVKM in the germline V gene. The CDR3 sequence is 15 residues long. CDR3 bases: TGTGCCAGCAGCGCACCGGGACAGGGGTTTTGGGAGCAGTACTTC. Residues: CASSAPGQGFWEQYF.

V and J are TRBV2 and TRBJ1-1; 8 positions agree with TRBD1. Per germline, CDR1 SNHLY and CDR2 FYNNEI. The CDR3 totals 13 residues. J gave up 4 bases and V 3 bases, and 1 base lay outside the gene matches. The DNA of the CDR3 is TGTGCCAGCAGTGATACAGGGGGCACTGAAGCTTTCTTT. Translated, it gives CASSDTGGTEAFF.

This clone has just one count. The gene calls are TRBV27 and TRBJ1-4, with D possibly being TRBD1 (5 bases). This CDR3 region has 15 residues. Germline V gives CDR1 MNHEY, CDR2 SMNVEV (reference sequence). Trimming removed 5 bases from V and 7 bases from J, with 17 bases in between. DNA of the CDR3: TGTGCCAGCAGTCCGGGGGACCTGGGTGGTGAAAAACTGTTTTTT. Translated, it gives CASSPGDLGGEKLFF.

This clone showed up just once. This chain uses TRBV30 with TRBJ1-2, with 7 positions matching TRBD1. Germline loops: CDR1 GTSNPN, CDR2 SVGIG (reference sequence). The length of the CDR3 is 16 residues. V trimming: 4 bases; J trimming: 4 bases; junction bases outside the gene matches: 15. The CDR3 spells CAWTERHRGSIYGYTF. As DNA, the CDR3 is TGTGCCTGGACCGAAAGACACAGGGGAAGTATCTATGGCTACACCTTC.

The chain is built from TRBV6-6 and TRBJ1-1; D is ambiguous. V shed 6 bases and J shed 10 bases, with 18 bases lying between them. Germline V gene sequence: CDR1 MNHNY, CDR2 SVGAGI (reference sequence). The CDR3 sequence is 13 residues long. The DNA for the CDR3 is TGTGCCAGCAGACTCTATCCGGGGAATAGAGCTTTCTTT. Translating gives CASRLYPGNRAFF.

The chain links TRBV27 to TRBJ2-3, with D uncertain. V was clipped by 2 bases and J by 0 bases, with 15 bases between them. Germline V gene data show CDR1 as MNHEY and CDR2 as SMNVEV (reference sequence). The CDR3 has 17 residues. The CDR3 bases are TGTGCCAGCAGTTTAACCCGACACCCAGCCAGCACAGATACGCAGTATTTT. It codes for CASSLTRHPASTDTQYF.

The rearrangement uses TRBV5-6 and TRBJ1-2; TRBD1 agrees at 11 bases. The trim removed 5 bases at V and 7 bases at J, leaving 10 bases unmatched. Germline assignment: CDR1 SGHDT and CDR2 YYEEEE. The CDR3 is 15 amino acids. CDR3 nucleotide sequence: TGTGCCAGCAGTATCCGGGGACAGGGGGGTTTTGGCTACACCTTC. Translated, it gives CASSIRGQGGFGYTF.

This chain joins TRBV5-1 and TRBJ2-7; 9 bases align to TRBD1. Germline V gene lookup returns CDR1 SGHRS and CDR2 YFSETQ. The junction had 11 bases not matched to a gene; V was cut back by 4 bases and J by 6 bases. The length of the CDR3 is 15 residues. Here the CDR3 reads CASSRVRDRAVEQYF. The CDR3 nucleotides are TGCGCCAGCAGCCGCGTCCGGGACAGGGCAGTCGAGCAGTACTTC.

The chain recombines TRBV1 with TRBJ2-1; the D segment call TRBD2 is taken from the table without a DNA check. TRBV1 is marked as a pseudogene. The CDR3 spans 14 residues. The CDR3 loop is CTSSQEPPGEEQFF. The CDR3 DNA follows: TGCACCAGCAGCCAAGAACCCCCCGGGGAGGAGCAGTTCTTC.

The rearrangement uses TRBV7-9 and TRBJ1-1; D unresolved. This CDR3 spans 11 amino acids. Germline CDR1 reads SEHNR; CDR2 reads FQNEAQ (reference sequence). V was shortened by 5 bases and J by 7 bases, with 8 bases between the two germline ends. This chain's CDR3 is CASSPRIEAFF. The CDR3 coding sequence is TGTGCCAGCAGCCCCCGTATTGAAGCTTTCTTT.

The chain links TRBV18 to TRBJ2-3, with 11 bases fitting TRBD2. From germline, CDR1 is KGHSH and CDR2 LQKENI. The ends lost 5 bases at V and 1 base at J; junction bases unmatched: 5. CDR3 length: 16 amino acids. The CDR3 here is CASSTALAGGTDTQYF. In DNA form, the CDR3 reads TGTGCCAGCTCAACCGCACTAGCGGGGGGCACAGATACGCAGTATTTT.